Listed below are T cell receptor beta chains from one sample, sequenced in a study of T cell changes during pregnancy in multiple sclerosis. Data came from immunoSEQ multiplex PCR; TCRdb stores just in-frame clones and leaves some out. The sample holds roughly 20,000 clones, approximately 86% seen once. The starting material was CD8+ T cells from peripheral blood mononuclear cells, obtained after pregnancy. The receptors derive from a female donor in good health, enrolled as a control in a pregnancy study. The CDR3 runs from the conserved cysteine through the conserved F or W. The D gene is left open where the match is weak. Part of the rows lack a size; the others show once, few, many or a class for expanded clones.

clone_size	cdr3_length	v_call	j_call	d_call	cdr3_nt	cdr3_aa
NA	18	TRBV13	TRBJ2-3	TRBD2	TGTGCCAGCAGCTTTTCGGGGGATAGCGGGAGACACACAGATACGCAGTATTTT	CASSFSGDSGRHTDTQYF
NA	15	TRBV27	TRBJ1-5	NA	TGTGCCAGCAGCCAATCGCCGGGGGGGAACCAGCCCCAGCATTTT	CASSQSPGGNQPQHF
few	13	TRBV30	TRBJ1-2	NA	TGTGCCTGGAGCCCCGGAGGCTCATGGGGCTACACCTTC	CAWSPGGSWGYTF
NA	14	TRBV9	TRBJ2-7	NA	TGTGCCAGCAGCCAAGGGGGGGCGGCGGACGAGCAGTACTTC	CASSQGGAADEQYF
NA	13	TRBV7-9	TRBJ1-4	NA	TGTGCCAGCAGCTTAACGAGTAGCGAAAAACTGTTTTTT	CASSLTSSEKLFF
NA	12	TRBV11-3	TRBJ1-2	NA	TGTGCCAGCAGTACTTCAGGGCTTGGCTACACCTTC	CASSTSGLGYTF
NA	14	TRBV5-6	TRBJ1-5	TRBD1	TGTGCCAGCAGCTTTGGGACAGGGGATCAGCCCCAGCATTTT	CASSFGTGDQPQHF
NA	14	TRBV5-1	TRBJ2-7	NA	TGCGCCAGCAGCGGGGACGGAGCGGGCTACGAGCAGTACTTC	CASSGDGAGYEQYF
NA	13	TRBV19	TRBJ2-7	NA	TGTGCCAGTAGTATCGCGGGTGACGGCGGGAAGTACTTC	CASSIAGDGGKYF
NA	14	TRBV30	TRBJ1-4	TRBD1	TGTGCCTGGAGTAAAGGACAGGGGCATGAAAAACTGTTTTTT	CAWSKGQGHEKLFF
NA	16	TRBV4-1	TRBJ2-3	NA	TGCGCCAGCAGCCAAGACTCTCAGACTAGCACAGATACGCAGTATTTT	CASSQDSQTSTDTQYF
NA	12	TRBV13	TRBJ1-5	NA	TGTGCCAGCAGCTTGGCAGGGGAGCCCCAGCATTTT	CASSLAGEPQHF
NA	14	TRBV27	TRBJ2-7	TRBD2	TGTGCCAGCAGTTTAAGACTAGCTTCCTACGAGCAGTACTTC	CASSLRLASYEQYF
NA	13	TRBV6-5	TRBJ1-1	NA	TGTGCCAGCAGTTTCAGGGAGAACACTGAAGCTTTCTTT	CASSFRENTEAFF
once	16	TRBV19	TRBJ2-1	NA	TGTGCCAGTAGTATGTTTGCGGAATCCAACCACAATGAGCAGTTCTTC	CASSMFAESNHNEQFF
NA	14	TRBV7-8	TRBJ2-3	NA	TGTGCCAGCAGCTTAGCGTTAGGCACAGATACGCAGTATTTT	CASSLALGTDTQYF
NA	14	TRBV27	TRBJ1-5	NA	TGTGCCAGCAGACCCCAGTCCATCTATCAGCCCCAGCATTTT	CASRPQSIYQPQHF
NA	14	TRBV19	TRBJ1-5	NA	TGTGCCAGTAGTCTCCAGGGGCCAGATCAGCCCCAGCATTTT	CASSLQGPDQPQHF
NA	14	TRBV18	TRBJ1-4	NA	TGTGCCAGCTCAGGACTGGGGGCCGGTGAAAAACTGTTTTTT	CASSGLGAGEKLFF
once	14	TRBV27	TRBJ2-7	NA	TGTGCCAGCAGTTTCTCTGGGCCTGAATACGAGCAGTACTTC	CASSFSGPEYEQYF
few	13	TRBV7-9	TRBJ2-7	NA	TGTGCCAGCAGTATACCCGGTGTCTACGAGCAGTACTTC	CASSIPGVYEQYF
once	15	TRBV7-6	TRBJ2-2	TRBD1	TGTGCCAGCAGCACGGGACAGGGCGGCACCGGGGAGCTGTTTTTT	CASSTGQGGTGELFF
NA	15	TRBV27	TRBJ2-1	NA	TGTGCCAGCAGTACCGGGACTGGGGCGTACAATGAGCAGTTCTTC	CASSTGTGAYNEQFF
NA	13	TRBV7-9	TRBJ1-2	TRBD1	TGTGCCATTGACAGGGGGCTAGACTATGGCTACACCTTC	CAIDRGLDYGYTF
NA	16	TRBV27	TRBJ2-7	NA	TGTGCCAGCAGTTTGGCCTTAGGGAGCGGTAGGGGGGAGCAGTACTTC	CASSLALGSGRGEQYF
NA	15	TRBV6-5	TRBJ2-2	NA	TGTGCCAGCAGTTACGGGGGGTTAATTACCGGGGAGCTGTTTTTT	CASSYGGLITGELFF
NA	16	TRBV11-3	TRBJ1-2	TRBD1	TGTGCCAGCAGCCTAACCAGGGGGCTCGTTAACTATGGCTACACCTTC	CASSLTRGLVNYGYTF
NA	16	TRBV7-8	TRBJ2-1	TRBD2	TGTGCCAGCAGCCCCATGGGCGGGAGTCAGTACAATGAGCAGTTCTTC	CASSPMGGSQYNEQFF
NA	15	TRBV13	TRBJ1-2	TRBD1	TGTGCCAGCAGCTCTGGAGGGACAGGGGGCTATGGCTACACCTTC	CASSSGGTGGYGYTF
NA	19	TRBV7-2	TRBJ2-2	TRBD2	TGTGCCAGCAGCCGACGGGTTCTTAGCGGGAGTTATGCTCCCGGGGAGCTGTTTTTT	CASSRRVLSGSYAPGELFF
NA	11	TRBV13	TRBJ1-1	NA	TGTGCCAGCTTGCAGATCACTGAAGCTTTCTTT	CASLQITEAFF
NA	15	TRBV6-1	TRBJ2-1	NA	TGTGCCAGCAGTGAAGGCGGAGGCTCCTACAATGAGCAGTTCTTC	CASSEGGGSYNEQFF
NA	15	TRBV19	TRBJ2-1	TRBD2	TGTGCCAGTAGTCCGGGACTAGCGGTCTCGAATGAGCAGTTCTTC	CASSPGLAVSNEQFF
NA	15	TRBV29-1	TRBJ2-4	TRBD2	TGCAGCGTTGGTGGACTAGCGGGAGGCCTAAACATTCAGTACTTC	CSVGGLAGGLNIQYF
few	13	TRBV6-1	TRBJ2-5	TRBD2	TGTGCCAGCAGCTGGGAGGGGCGGGAGACCCAGTACTTC	CASSWEGRETQYF
once	13	TRBV19	TRBJ2-7	TRBD1	TGTGCCAGTAGTATGGACAGGGGGCTCGAGCAGTACTTC	CASSMDRGLEQYF
NA	16	TRBV7-2	TRBJ2-7	TRBD2	TGTGCCAGCAGCTTAAGTCACGGGGGGGGCCTCTACGAGCAGTACTTC	CASSLSHGGGLYEQYF
NA	12	TRBV6-5	TRBJ1-2	NA	TGTGCCAGCAGTTCTGGACTGGGGGGCTACACCTTC	CASSSGLGGYTF
NA	17	TRBV11-2	TRBJ2-1	NA	TGTGCCAGCAGCTCCCGGGCGGGGGCGTCAGGCTACAATGAGCAGTTCTTC	CASSSRAGASGYNEQFF
NA	19	TRBV7-9	TRBJ2-7	TRBD2	TGTGCCAGCAGCGGAGGGGAGGGGGGATCCGGGACTAGCGGTTACGAGCAGTACTTC	CASSGGEGGSGTSGYEQYF
NA	15	TRBV2	TRBJ2-5	NA	TGTGCCAGCAGTGATCTGGGCCCAAGAATGGAGACCCAGTACTTC	CASSDLGPRMETQYF
NA	16	TRBV15	TRBJ2-5	NA	TGTGCCACCAGCAGGGGGGGAGAGGGCCTGAAAGAGACCCAGTACTTC	CATSRGGEGLKETQYF
NA	15	TRBV19	TRBJ2-7	TRBD2	TGTGCCAGTAGTATTGGGGGGGGGTCGAACTACGAGCAGTACTTC	CASSIGGGSNYEQYF
NA	15	TRBV7-2	TRBJ1-6	NA	TGTGCCAGCAGCTTAGAAGGCAGGGTAAATTCACCCCTCCACTTT	CASSLEGRVNSPLHF